Below, 24 T cell receptor beta chains from the same sample are listed, as sequenced in a study of shared clonotypes between healthy human individuals. The data were produced by immunoSEQ multiplex PCR, yet TCRdb's version contains in-frame clones alone and is incomplete. The sample yields around 2.3 million clones, 90% to 97% seen once. The sequenced sample consisted of naive CD4+ T cells sorted from blood. Subset reported: CD45RA+ positively selected. These receptors came from a man aged 18 to 35 in good health.

This CDR3 is CSVADSNEKLFF. Written as DNA, the CDR3 is TGCAGCGTTGCGGACAGTAATGAAAAACTGTTTTTT. The gene calls are TRBV29-1 and TRBJ1-4; D possibly corresponds to TRBD1 (6 bases). Germline-derived CDR1 and CDR2 are SQVTM and ANQGSEA. The CDR3 loop spans 12 amino acids. V lost 4 bases, J lost 4 bases, and 7 bases lay in between.

Worth noting for this clone: Other nucleotide sequences in the sample specify the same CDR3. The chain recombines TRBV10-1 with TRBJ2-1, with 9 positions matching TRBD1. The CDR3 has 13 amino acids. Germline-derived CDR1 and CDR2 are WNHNN and SYGVQD (reference sequence). The ends lost 0 bases at V and 11 bases at J; junction bases unmatched: 2. The DNA for the CDR3 is TGCGCCAGCAGTGAGTCAGGGACAGGGAAGCAGTTCTTC. Translating gives CASSESGTGKQFF.

The chain couples TRBV27 to TRBJ2-2; TRBD2 might be the D (5 bases). Germline V gives CDR1 MNHEY, CDR2 SMNVEV (reference sequence). Trimming took off 3 bases at V and 8 bases at J, with 13 bases between the two ends. This CDR3 has 14 residues. For the CDR3, the DNA is TGTGCCAGCAGTTTTCCAACTAGAGGGGGGGAGCTGTTTTTT. Its translation is CASSFPTRGGELFF.

The J gene is TRBJ1-5, the V gene TRBV18, with TRBD1 matching 8 bases. The CDR3 is 15 amino acids. J gave up 2 bases and V 3 bases, and 3 bases lay outside the gene matches. The germline CDR1 and CDR2 sequences are KGHSH and LQKENI. The CDR3 DNA follows: TGTGCCAGCTCACCGGCGACAGGGGGCAATCAGCCCCAGCATTTT. Amino acid sequence: CASSPATGGNQPQHF.

The chain combines TRBV9 with TRBJ1-1; TRBD1 might be the D (6 bases). The germline CDR1 and CDR2 sequences are SGDLS and YYNGEE. This CDR3 region has 16 residues. V gave up 3 bases and J gave up 1 base, with 16 bases separating them. The CDR3 is CASSALGQKKNTEAFF. CDR3 DNA sequence: TGTGCCAGCAGCGCCCTTGGACAGAAGAAGAACACTGAAGCTTTCTTT.

This clone showed up just once. The sample holds other DNA sequences that translate to the same CDR3. This chain joins TRBV7-2 and TRBJ1-2; D gene unclear. This CDR3 contains 13 residues. V was cut by 5 bases and J by 0 bases, with 7 bases left in between. Germline loops: CDR1 SGHTA, CDR2 FQGNSA. Here the CDR3 reads CASSPGANYGYTF. DNA of the CDR3: TGTGCCAGCAGCCCGGGAGCTAACTATGGCTACACCTTC.

J is TRBJ2-2 and V is TRBV5-4, with 8 bases lining up with TRBD1. Germline lookup yields CDR1 SGHNT and CDR2 YYREEE (reference sequence). This CDR3 is built from 16 residues. The junction had 11 bases not matched to a gene; V was cut back by 4 bases and J by 6 bases. CDR3 sequence reads: CASSPGGTGRPGELFF. The CDR3 coding sequence is TGTGCCAGCAGCCCTGGGGGGACAGGTCGTCCCGGGGAGCTGTTTTTT.

The chain joins TRBV5-1 to TRBJ1-1, with a possible D match to TRBD1 (6 bases). Germline V gene sequence: CDR1 SGHRS, CDR2 YFSETQ. V lost 2 bases and J 6 bases, leaving 14 bases between the germline ends. CDR3 length equals 14 residues. The CDR3, as DNA: TGCGCCAGCAGCTTTCAGGGGATGAGCTCTGAAGCTTTCTTT. Translated: CASSFQGMSSEAFF.

V gene TRBV6-5 combines with J gene TRBJ1-1; 7 bases are shared with TRBD1. Trimming removed 5 bases from V and 1 base from J; junction bases left unmatched: 4. Germline CDR1 and CDR2: MNHEY and SVGAGI. The CDR3 spans 14 residues. The CDR3 DNA reads as TGTGCCAGCAGTAGGGGACAGCAGAACACTGAAGCTTTCTTT. Translated: CASSRGQQNTEAFF.

Comment on this clone: In the same sample, other DNA sequences code for this CDR3. J is TRBJ2-5 and V is TRBV5-6, with D perhaps matching TRBD2 (5 bases). Trimming took off 0 bases at V and 5 bases at J, with 8 bases between the two ends. Germline assignment: CDR1 SGHDT and CDR2 YYEEEE. This CDR3 spans 13 amino acids. The CDR3 DNA reads as TGTGCCAGCAGCTTGGGACGGAGGGAGACCCAGTACTTC. As protein: CASSLGRRETQYF.

The chain recombines TRBV5-1 with TRBJ1-4; no clear D gene. Germline CDR1 is SGHRS and CDR2 is YFSETQ. Trimming left V 0 bases short and J 8 bases short, with 14 bases between. This CDR3 contains 15 residues. Here the CDR3 reads CASSLGSIVPEKLFF. The CDR3, as DNA: TGCGCCAGCAGCTTGGGGTCGATTGTCCCCGAAAAACTGTTTTTT.

The chain has TRBV28 and TRBJ1-6; D may be TRBD1 (6 bases). The length of the CDR3 is 14 residues. Germline-derived CDR1 and CDR2 are MDHEN and SYDVKM. With 8 bases removed from V and 4 bases from J, the gap between germline ends came to 12 bases. CDR3: CASSLGGYNSPLHF. The DNA of the CDR3 is TGTGCCAGCTCTTTAGGGGGTTATAATTCACCCCTCCACTTT.

The chain uses TRBV27 and TRBJ1-5, with 10 bases matching TRBD1. Germline V gene data show CDR1 as MNHEY and CDR2 as SMNVEV (reference sequence). V trimming: 6 bases; J trimming: 4 bases; junction bases outside the gene matches: 3. The CDR3 length is 14 residues. In DNA, the CDR3 is TGTGCCAGCAGGGCGGGACAGGGGAATCAGCCCCAGCATTTT. This sequence encodes CASRAGQGNQPQHF.

The chain carries TRBV5-1 and TRBJ2-1, with 8 bases aligning to TRBD1. Trimming at V came to 10 bases and at J to 1 base, leaving 10 bases not matched to a gene. Germline CDR1 is SGHRS and CDR2 is YFSETQ. CDR3 length: 15 amino acids. DNA for the CDR3: TGCGCCTCTCAGCAGGGGGCCCAGTCCTACAATGAGCAGTTCTTC. As protein: CASQQGAQSYNEQFF.

The chain links TRBV2 to TRBJ2-7; TRBD1 matches at 7 bases. V trimming: 11 bases; J trimming: 6 bases; junction bases outside the gene matches: 10. The CDR3 totals 12 residues. CDR1 is SNHLY and CDR2 is FYNNEI in the germline V gene. CDR3 nucleotide sequence: TGTGCCGCCAGACGGGACAGCGGCGAGCAGTACTTC. Translating it yields CAARRDSGEQYF.

The chain employs TRBV7-2 and TRBJ2-1; D might be TRBD1 (5 bases). The CDR3 runs to 15 residues. Deletions cut 5 bases from V and 2 bases from J, with 13 bases between. Germline lookup yields CDR1 SGHTA and CDR2 FQGNSA. The CDR3 DNA follows: TGTGCCAGCAGCCCCCGCGACAGCACCTACAATGAGCAGTTCTTC. It yields the protein CASSPRDSTYNEQFF.

This chain links TRBV7-9 with TRBJ1-3; no clear D. Trimming took off 3 bases at V and 0 bases at J, with 9 bases between the two ends. Germline V gene sequence: CDR1 SEHNR, CDR2 FQNEAQ (reference sequence). The CDR3 covers 15 residues. CDR3 sequence: CASSFRVSSGNTIYF. The CDR3 region has the DNA TGTGCCAGCAGCTTCCGGGTGAGCTCTGGAAACACCATATATTTT.

This clone was detected only once. The chain uses TRBV4-1 and TRBJ1-4, with D possibly being TRBD1 (6 bases). Germline V gene data show CDR1 as MGHRA and CDR2 as YSYEKL. V dropped 7 bases and J dropped 3 bases, with 12 bases sitting between them. The CDR3 is made up of 14 amino acids. The CDR3 DNA is TGCGCCAGCAATGAACAGGGTGCTAATGAAAAACTGTTTTTT. Its protein product is CASNEQGANEKLFF.

This chain uses TRBV11-2 with TRBJ1-2, with TRBD1 matching over 8 bases. This CDR3 is 16 amino acids long. The trim removed 1 base at V and 8 bases at J, leaving 12 bases unmatched. Germline-derived CDR1 and CDR2 are SGHAT and FQNNGV. The CDR3 nucleotides are TGTGCCAGCAGCTTAGGCCGGGACAGGTTCCACTTCGGCTACACCTTC. Translation gives CASSLGRDRFHFGYTF.

This chain uses TRBV11-2 with TRBJ2-6; 9 bases match TRBD1. V gave up 5 bases and J gave up 9 bases; unmatched junction bases: 17. There are 18 residues in the CDR3. Germline V CDR1 and CDR2: SGHAT, FQNNGV. CDR3 loop: CASSAPLTGGAWGNVLTF. CDR3 DNA sequence: TGTGCCAGCAGCGCCCCCCTTACAGGGGGCGCATGGGGCAACGTCCTGACTTTC.

Remarks on this clone: Other nucleotide sequences from this sample produce the same CDR3. V usage is TRBV5-6 and J usage is TRBJ2-7; 7 bases line up with TRBD2. The germline CDR1 and CDR2 sequences are SGHDT and YYEEEE. The CDR3 contains 13 residues. Losses at the gene ends were 4 bases for V and 1 base for J; bases not matched to a gene: 2. CDR3 DNA: TGTGCCAGCAGCAGCGGGGTTTCCTACGAGCAGTACTTC. Protein: CASSSGVSYEQYF.

This chain links TRBV4-2 with TRBJ2-5; 7 bases map to TRBD1. V shed 4 bases and J 3 bases; nucleotides not matched to a gene: 2. CDR1 LGHNA and CDR2 YNFKEQ come from the germline V gene. The CDR3 sequence is 13 residues long. The CDR3 loop is CASSPGQKETQYF. Written as DNA, the CDR3 is TGTGCCAGCAGCCCGGGACAGAAAGAGACCCAGTACTTC.

This clone has a single count. The chain is built from TRBV9 and TRBJ2-1; 7 positions agree with TRBD2. Germline values: CDR1 SGDLS, CDR2 YYNGEE. Trimming cost V 4 bases and J 0 bases; bases outside gene matches: 7. The CDR3 has 16 residues. CDR3 sequence (DNA): TGTGCCAGCAGCCCCCCAAGCGGGATCTCCTACAATGAGCAGTTCTTC. This translates into CASSPPSGISYNEQFF.

The chain uses TRBV6-5 and TRBJ2-7, with TRBD1 matching over 10 bases. CDR1 is MNHEY and CDR2 is SVGAGI in the germline V gene. CDR3 size: 14 residues. Trimming cost V 7 bases and J 7 bases; bases outside gene matches: 10. CDR3 DNA: TGTGCCAGCACCATACGACAGGGGGCGTTGGAGCAGTACTTC. It translates to CASTIRQGALEQYF.